This TCR beta chain derives from a study of OX40 agonist ivuxolimab in advanced cancers. General study findings and limits: Both blood CD4+ and CD8+ T cells showed clonal growth by week 6 at 0.1 to 3.0 mg/kg.

Data came from immunoSEQ multiplex PCR; TCRdb stores just in-frame clones and leaves some out. The table has about 48,000 clones, about four fifths seen once. The CDR3 sequence is 16 residues long. Trimming left V 4 bases short and J 0 bases short, with 16 bases between. The germline gives CDR1 SEHNR, CDR2 FQNEAQ (reference sequence). With respect to this clone: Its antigen remains unidentified.

The chain is built from TRBV7-9 and TRBJ2-7; D unclear. The receptor was isolated from an adult with an advanced solid tumor such as melanoma, head and neck, liver or kidney cancer. The starting material was CD4+ or CD8+ T cells sorted from blood, obtained in a trial of the OX40 agonist ivuxolimab. The CDR3: CASSYSPGPTSYEQYF. The DNA for the CDR3 is TGTGCCAGCAGCTATTCACCCGGGCCCACCTCCTACGAGCAGTACTTC.